These 25 T cell receptor beta chains share one sample of origin, sequenced in a study of shared clonotypes between healthy human individuals. Profiled with immunoSEQ multiplex PCR; TCRdb holds only in-frame clones, not every one. Among approximately 1,000,000 clones listed, 78% were seen once. Sequencing used memory CD4+ T cells from PBMCs. Subset: CD45RA-negative fraction. These receptors all stem from a man between 18 and 35 years old in good health. Some clones in this sample may be carry-over from other donors' samples.

This sequence joins TRBV11-3 and TRBJ2-3; a weak D match, TRBD2 (5 bases). V lost 5 bases to trimming and J lost 7 bases, with 10 bases between them. Germline V gene sequence: CDR1 SGHNT, CDR2 YENEEA. The CDR3 runs to 12 residues. The CDR3 is CASSPGMNTQYF. Here the CDR3 DNA reads TGTGCCAGCAGCCCGGGGATGAATACGCAGTATTTT.

Worth noting for this clone: Different DNA sequences within this sample yield the same CDR3. This chain uses TRBV28 with TRBJ2-3, with D possibly matching TRBD1 (5 bases). V was clipped by 2 bases and J by 2 bases, with 5 bases between them. Germline V gives CDR1 MDHEN, CDR2 SYDVKM. CDR3 length: 13 amino acids. The CDR3 sequence is CASSLGATDTQYF. The CDR3 DNA reads as TGTGCCAGCAGTTTAGGGGCCACAGATACGCAGTATTTT.

V is TRBV7-9 and J is TRBJ1-4, with 8 bases identical to TRBD1. V lost 5 bases and J lost 7; bases outside the gene matches: 6. Germline-derived CDR1 and CDR2 are SEHNR and FQNEAQ (reference sequence). The CDR3 is 14 amino acids. CDR3 coding DNA: TGTGCCAGCAGCCTCAGGGGGCAGGTTGAAAAACTGTTTTTT. Translating gives CASSLRGQVEKLFF.

V usage is TRBV15 and J usage is TRBJ1-2; a possible D gene is TRBD1 (6 bases). The V gene's germline CDR1 is LNHNV and CDR2 YYDKDF (reference sequence). Trimming removed 5 bases from V and 2 bases from J, with 12 bases in between. CDR3 size: 14 residues. The CDR3 spells CATSGVGANYGYTF. Here the CDR3 DNA reads TGTGCCACCAGCGGTGTGGGGGCCAACTATGGCTACACCTTC.

CDR3 nucleotide sequence: TGTGCCAGCAGTTACTCGAGGGGCAGATCCTACGAGCAGTACTTC. Protein product: CASSYSRGRSYEQYF. V and J are TRBV6-5 and TRBJ2-7; D possibly uses TRBD1 or TRBD2 (5 bases each). Trimming removed 0 bases from V and 1 base from J, with 10 bases in between. Germline V gives CDR1 MNHEY, CDR2 SVGAGI. The CDR3 covers 15 residues.

The chain recombines TRBV9 with TRBJ2-7; 8 nucleotides line up with TRBD1. V trimming: 0 bases; J trimming: 2 bases; junction bases outside the gene matches: 13. The length of the CDR3 is 18 residues. Germline CDR1 SGDLS, CDR2 YYNGEE. CDR3 bases: TGTGCCAGCAGCGTAGGGGCAGGGGGCGCTTTAGGGACCTACGAGCAGTACTTC. It yields the protein CASSVGAGGALGTYEQYF. Complete variable domain (other parts from reference TRBV9 and TRBJ2-7): DSGVTQTPKHLITATGQRVTLRCSPRSGDLSVYWYQQSLDQGLQFLIQYYNGEERAKGNILERFSAQQFPDLHSELNLSSLELGDSALYFCASSVGAGGALGTYEQYFGPGTRLTVT.

The genes are TRBV6-1 and TRBJ1-4, with D hard to call. CDR1 MNHNS and CDR2 SASEGT come from the germline V gene. The CDR3 sequence is 14 residues long. The V end lost 8 bases, the J end lost 3 bases, and 13 bases lay between the germline ends. The CDR3 sequence: CASSIRRANEKLFF. DNA of the CDR3: TGTGCCAGCTCCATTAGAAGGGCTAATGAAAAACTGTTTTTT.

The chain recombines TRBV15 with TRBJ2-6; 7 nucleotides match TRBD1. The CDR3 extends over 18 amino acids. V gave up 1 base and J gave up 0 bases; unmatched junction bases: 6. CDR1 LNHNV and CDR2 YYDKDF come from the germline V gene (reference sequence). The CDR3 nucleotides are TGTGCCACCAGCAGAGCCCCCGGGACAGACTCTGGGGCCAACGTCCTGACTTTC. Its translation: CATSRAPGTDSGANVLTF. The variable domain in full, completed from reference TRBV15 and TRBJ2-6, reads DAMVIQNPRYQVTQFGKPVTLSCSQTLNHNVMYWYQQKSSQAPKLLFHYYDKDFNNEADTPDNFQSRRPNTSFCFLDIRSPGLGDTAMYLCATSRAPGTDSGANVLTFGAGSRLTVL.

This chain connects TRBV11-2 to TRBJ2-4; a possible D gene is TRBD1 (7 bases). The CDR3 spans 14 residues. Trimming removed 4 bases from V and 7 bases from J, with 14 bases in between. Germline loops: CDR1 SGHAT, CDR2 FQNNGV. The CDR3 DNA reads TGTGCCAGCAGCTCTGTCAGGGGGAGGAACATTCAGTACTTC. The encoded protein is CASSSVRGRNIQYF.

The gene calls are TRBV28 and TRBJ2-2; D is unresolved. Germline CDR1 reads MDHEN; CDR2 reads SYDVKM. The CDR3 is 15 residues long. V was trimmed by 3 bases and J by 0 bases, leaving 8 bases between them. CDR3 sequence: CASSFMLANTGELFF. Here the CDR3 DNA reads TGTGCCAGCAGTTTTATGCTCGCGAACACCGGGGAGCTGTTTTTT.

This sequence joins TRBV27 and TRBJ1-2; D remains ambiguous. V dropped 2 bases and J dropped 1 base, with 14 bases sitting between them. Germline V gene sequence: CDR1 MNHEY, CDR2 SMNVEV (reference sequence). The CDR3 runs 16 residues. The CDR3 DNA follows: TGTGCCAGCAGTTTAGTGGCGACAAGTGATAACTATGGCTACACCTTC. Translated: CASSLVATSDNYGYTF.

The V gene is TRBV2, the J gene TRBJ2-2; possibly TRBD2 for D (5 bases). The germline gives CDR1 SNHLY, CDR2 FYNNEI. V lost 6 bases, J lost 6 bases, and 11 bases lay in between. The CDR3 consists of 13 residues. CDR3 bases: TGTGCCAGCAGGGGAGTTGGCCCCGGGGAGCTGTTTTTT. This sequence encodes CASRGVGPGELFF.

The chain links TRBV11-3 to TRBJ1-1; no definite D call. The germline V gene encodes CDR1 SGHNT and CDR2 YENEEA. This CDR3 comprises 13 residues. Trimming removed 3 bases at V and 1 base at J, with 6 bases between. The CDR3: CASSFEGNTEAFF. In DNA form, the CDR3 reads TGTGCCAGCAGCTTCGAGGGGAACACTGAAGCTTTCTTT. Looking up the rest from reference TRBV11-3 and TRBJ1-1 gives the full variable domain: EAGVVQSPRYKIIEKKQPVAFWCNPISGHNTLYWYLQNLGQGPELLIRYENEEAVDDSQLPKDRFSAERLKGVDSTLKIQPAELGDSAVYLCASSFEGNTEAFFGQGTRLTVV.

This chain connects TRBV28 to TRBJ2-5; 8 bases map to TRBD2. Unmatched junction bases numbered 9, after V lost 4 bases and J lost 5 bases. The CDR3 length is 15 residues. The V gene's germline CDR1 is MDHEN and CDR2 SYDVKM. CDR3 DNA sequence: TGTGCCAGCAGTTCGTCAGGACTAGCCCTGGAGACCCAGTACTTC. Translating it yields CASSSSGLALETQYF.

This clone was observed a few times. This chain connects TRBV29-1 to TRBJ1-1, with D perhaps TRBD1 (5 bases). The CDR3 covers 13 residues. Germline V gene lookup returns CDR1 SQVTM and CDR2 ANQGSEA. Between the trimmed V and J ends, which lost 6 bases and 4 bases, there was a span of 15 bases. This chain's CDR3 is CSVGESGGTEAFF. In DNA form, the CDR3 reads TGCAGCGTAGGGGAATCTGGAGGCACTGAAGCTTTCTTT. Full variable domain (rest looked up from reference TRBV29-1 and TRBJ1-1): SAVISQKPSRDICQRGTSLTIQCQVDSQVTMMFWYRQQPGQSLTLIATANQGSEATYESGFVIDKFPISRPNLTFSTLTVSNMSPEDSSIYLCSVGESGGTEAFFGQGTRLTVV.

The chain couples TRBV30 to TRBJ2-7; TRBD2 matches at 7 bases. The CDR3 covers 14 residues. Germline-derived CDR1 and CDR2 are GTSNPN and SVGIG (reference sequence). The V segment lost 3 bases and the J segment 6 bases; nucleotides outside the gene matches: 11. CDR3 coding DNA: TGTGCCTGGAGATACCTCTCCGGACTAGGCGAGCAGTACTTC. It yields the protein CAWRYLSGLGEQYF.

The rearrangement uses TRBV6-5 and TRBJ1-1; 7 nucleotides agree with TRBD1. The CDR3 contains 15 residues. Germline V gives CDR1 MNHEY, CDR2 SVGAGI. With 8 bases clipped from V and 1 base from J, the junction kept 10 bases outside the gene matches. The CDR3 coding sequence is TGTGCCAGCTCGGGGATGAACAGGGGGAACACTGAAGCTTTCTTT. Amino acid sequence: CASSGMNRGNTEAFF.

This clone was seen once. The chain joins TRBV7-9 to TRBJ2-5; possibly TRBD1 for D (5 bases). The J call is in doubt because the DNA end fits TRBJ2-7 better. The CDR3 spans 16 residues. Germline-derived CDR1 and CDR2 are SEHNR and FQNEAQ (reference sequence). This CDR3 reads CASSLAYGDSAHEQYF. Written as DNA, the CDR3 is TGTGCCAGCAGCTTAGCGTATGGAGACAGTGCCCACGAGCAGTACTTC.

V and J are TRBV7-6 and TRBJ2-1; D assignment may be TRBD1 or TRBD2 (5 bases each). This CDR3 comprises 14 residues. Between the trimmed V and J ends, which lost 3 bases and 6 bases, there was a span of 12 bases. CDR1 is SGHVS and CDR2 is FNYEAQ in the germline V gene. The CDR3: CASSFAGTINEQFF. CDR3 DNA sequence: TGTGCCAGCAGCTTCGCCGGGACGATCAATGAGCAGTTCTTC.

Only a few counts were recorded for this clone. V usage is TRBV4-3 and J usage is TRBJ2-1; D perhaps matches TRBD2 (6 bases). V was pared by 0 bases and J by 10 bases, with 10 bases between. CDR3 length: 13 residues. Germline CDR1 is LGHNA and CDR2 is YSLEER. The CDR3 DNA reads as TGCGCCAGCAGCCAAGATTCTGGGAGGGAGCAGTTCTTC. Protein product: CASSQDSGREQFF.

The rearrangement joins TRBV5-1 to TRBJ1-2; tentatively, D is TRBD1 (5 bases). The ends were cut back, 2 bases at V and 3 bases at J, with 11 bases in the middle. The CDR3 consists of 14 residues. From germline, CDR1 is SGHRS and CDR2 YFSETQ. The CDR3 protein is CASSFQGGDYGYTF. The CDR3 region has the DNA TGCGCCAGCAGCTTCCAGGGAGGCGACTATGGCTACACCTTC.

This sequence joins TRBV5-5 and TRBJ1-5; perhaps TRBD1 as D (6 bases). Germline values: CDR1 SGHKS, CDR2 YYEKEE (reference sequence). Deletions cut 4 bases from V and 5 bases from J, with 16 bases between. The CDR3 is made up of 15 amino acids. CDR3 sequence: CASSPQGYEYQPQHF. CDR3 nucleotides: TGTGCCAGCAGCCCCCAGGGGTATGAATATCAGCCCCAGCATTTT.

The CDR3, as DNA: TGTGCCAGCAGTTCACAATACAATGAGCAGTTCTTC. Its translation is CASSSQYNEQFF. The chain combines TRBV6-5 with TRBJ2-1; D remains ambiguous. Per germline, CDR1 MNHEY and CDR2 SVGAGI. Trimming shortened V by 4 bases and J by 4 bases, and 5 bases separated the two germline ends. The CDR3 contains 12 residues.

The gene calls are TRBV7-2 and TRBJ2-1; D not certain. The CDR3 extends over 12 amino acids. Trimming cost V 5 bases and J 12 bases, with 14 bases left between them. CDR1 SGHTA and CDR2 FQGNSA come from the germline V gene. DNA for the CDR3: TGTGCCAGCAGCCCACCCCCGTCAGGGCAGTTCTTC. Residues: CASSPPPSGQFF.

The chain couples TRBV28 to TRBJ1-2; D remains unclear. Trimming left V 6 bases short and J 0 bases short, with 8 bases between. The germline CDR1 and CDR2 sequences are MDHEN and SYDVKM. This CDR3 is 13 amino acids long. For the CDR3, the DNA is TGTGCCAGCAGCTCATCATCTAACTATGGCTACACCTTC. Its protein product is CASSSSSNYGYTF.